This TCR beta chain was retrieved from a study of a mutant IDH1 vaccine in newly diagnosed glioma. Study at large: Of treated patients, around 60% were men and approximately 40% women, averaging around 40 years. Patients were pretreated with radiotherapy, temozolomide, or both, mostly both.

Points on this clone: Antigen unknown.

V was cut by 1 base and J by 3 bases, with 24 bases left in between. The CDR3 extends over 19 amino acids. The germline CDR1 and CDR2 sequences are SGHDN and FVKESK. Time point denoted: baseline, week 1 (first vaccination visit). Described treatment: pre-vaccination baseline after standard-of-care therapy. Measured with immunoSEQ multiplex PCR; TCRdb has only the in-frame clones, and not every one. Found here are 50,000 to 65,000 clones, approximately 78% of them singletons; the top ten hold approximately 19%. Study-level findings and limits: The study observed vaccine-induced immune responses in approximately 93% of patients.

Sample: PBMCs, taken from a glioma patient treated with radiotherapy, temozolomide or both. The receptor comes from a young man with glioma. V gene TRBV14 combines with J gene TRBJ1-1; D is unclear. The CDR3 reads CASSQVGPIYREFDTEAFF. The CDR3 DNA reads TGTGCCAGCAGCCAAGTTGGACCAATCTATCGGGAATTCGACACTGAAGCTTTCTTT.